A selection of T cell receptor beta chains follows, all from one sample in a study of a mutant IDH1 vaccine in newly diagnosed glioma. Profiling relied on immunoSEQ multiplex PCR, and the TCRdb table lists in-frame clones only, not all of them. The repertoire has fewer than 65,000 clones, 80% of them found once; the top ten carry over 4.5%. No antigen has been assigned to these receptors. Sequences were derived from PBMCs, sampled from a glioma patient whose treatment included an IDH1 peptide vaccine. The receptor source for this set is a man aged 50 to 59 with glioma. The CDR3 runs from the conserved cysteine through the conserved F or W. The D gene is left open where the match is weak. Size tells how often a clone was seen (once, few, many) or the class of an expanded clone, and some rows leave it out.

TRBV30,.,TRBJ1-1,.,TGTGCCTGGACTGTTCGAGGGATGAACACTGAAGCTTTCTTT,CAWTVRGMNTEAFF
TRBV4-3,.,TRBJ2-3,TRBD2,TGCGCCAGCAGCCAGTCTAGCGGGGCTGATACGCAGTATTTT,CASSQSSGADTQYF
TRBV19,.,TRBJ1-3,.,TGTGCCAGTAGTATAGGTAGTCTCTCTGGAAACACCATATATTTT,CASSIGSLSGNTIYF
TRBV28,.,TRBJ1-1,.,TGTGCCAGCAGTTTAGTTAGCAGAGAAGCTTTCTTT,CASSLVSREAFF
TRBV2,.,TRBJ2-1,.,TGTGCCAGCAGTGTCGGGCCTTACAATGAGCAGTTCTTC,CASSVGPYNEQFF
TRBV2,.,TRBJ1-6,.,TGTGCCAGCAACGAGGTGGGCAGGAATTCACCCCTCCACTTT,CASNEVGRNSPLHF
TRBV7-9,.,TRBJ2-3,.,TGTGCCAGCAGCTTAGGCTTTACGCGGGACAAGCAGTATTTT,CASSLGFTRDKQYF
TRBV7-8,once,TRBJ1-2,TRBD1,TGTGCCAGCAGCCTAACGGACAGGGGTGGCTACACCTTC,CASSLTDRGGYTF
TRBV7-9,.,TRBJ2-7,.,TGTGCCAGCAGCCCCGACTACGAGCAGTACTTC,CASSPDYEQYF
TRBV15,.,TRBJ1-1,.,TGTGCCACCAGCGGGGTCTCCAACACTGAAGCTTTCTTT,CATSGVSNTEAFF
TRBV18,.,TRBJ2-1,.,TGTGCCAGCTCACCTCTTAGTCCCTCCTACAATGAGCAGTTCTTC,CASSPLSPSYNEQFF
TRBV6-5,.,TRBJ1-1,.,TGTGCCAGCAGTTACGTGGATGGCAACACTGAAGCTTTCTTT,CASSYVDGNTEAFF
TRBV28,.,TRBJ1-1,.,TGTGCCAGCACTGACAGCAGTTACCTTGGTTCTTTCTTT,CASTDSSYLGSFF
TRBV5-1,.,TRBJ1-5,.,TGCGCCAGCAGCTCACAGGGAGGCAATCAGCCCCAGCATTTT,CASSSQGGNQPQHF
TRBV19,.,TRBJ2-6,.,TGTGCCAGTAGTATCCCCCGGGGGAACACTGGGGCCAACGTCCTGACTTTC,CASSIPRGNTGANVLTF
TRBV30,.,TRBJ1-3,.,TGTGCCTGGAGGGGAGACGTCTCTGGAAACACCATATATTTT,CAWRGDVSGNTIYF
TRBV2,.,TRBJ2-3,.,TGTGCCAGCAGTATACAACAGGGATTCAGGGCACAGGATACGCAGTATTTT,CASSIQQGFRAQDTQYF
TRBV7-9,.,TRBJ2-7,.,TGTGCCAGCAGTCGGCTCATCGGCTACGAGCAGTACTTC,CASSRLIGYEQYF
TRBV11-2,.,TRBJ2-5,TRBD2,TGTGCCAGCAGCTTAGGATCCGGACTAGGGCAAGAGACCCAGTACTTC,CASSLGSGLGQETQYF
TRBV27,.,TRBJ1-2,.,TGTGCCAGCAGTGGGCGGACAAAAACTTCCATCTATGGCTACACCTTC,CASSGRTKTSIYGYTF
TRBV5-4,.,TRBJ1-4,.,TGTGCCAGCAGCTCCGAAACTAATGAAAAACTGTTTTTT,CASSSETNEKLFF
TRBV6-6,.,TRBJ2-7,.,TGTGCCAGCAGCAAATCGGGTCGCTCCGGGTACGAGCAGTACTTC,CASSKSGRSGYEQYF
TRBV9,.,TRBJ1-2,.,TGTGCCAGCAGCGTAGGGGGCAGATCTAACTATGGCTACACCTTC,CASSVGGRSNYGYTF
TRBV15,.,TRBJ2-1,.,TGTGCCACCAGCAGAGCCCTGGGATATCATTTCTACAATGAGCAGTTCTTC,CATSRALGYHFYNEQFF
TRBV19,.,TRBJ1-2,.,TGTGCCAGTAGTCCACCGTTTCTGGGGGGCGTTGGCTACACCTTC,CASSPPFLGGVGYTF
TRBV5-6,.,TRBJ1-4,.,TGTGCCAGCAGCTACCCGGAGGATGAAAAACTGTTTTTT,CASSYPEDEKLFF
TRBV10-3,.,TRBJ2-7,.,TGTGCCATCAGCCCAGGAGGGGGTAGAGGCGAGCAGTACTTC,CAISPGGGRGEQYF
TRBV2,.,TRBJ1-2,.,TGTGCCAGCAGTGATGGGCCGGGCCGTGGAAGCTACACCTTC,CASSDGPGRGSYTF
TRBV5-1,.,TRBJ2-5,.,TGCGCCAGCAGCTTGTTATCGGGGGAGACCCAGTACTTC,CASSLLSGETQYF
TRBV29-1,.,TRBJ2-7,.,TGCAGCGTTGGACAGGGAGGAGCCGAGCAGTACTTC,CSVGQGGAEQYF
TRBV5-6,.,TRBJ1-6,.,TGTGCCAGCAGCTCGCTGACCTGGGAATCACCCCTCCACTTT,CASSSLTWESPLHF
TRBV7-2,.,TRBJ2-7,.,TGTGCCAGCAGCTTGCCCCCGGATTTCCTGACCTACGAGCAGTACTTC,CASSLPPDFLTYEQYF
TRBV5-5,once,TRBJ2-7,.,TGTGCCAGCAGCTTGGGGGCAGGGGACCCTTACGAGCAGTACTTC,CASSLGAGDPYEQYF
TRBV2,.,TRBJ2-2,TRBD1,TGTGCCAGCAGAATAATCGGGACAGGAATAACCGGGGAGCTGTTTTTT,CASRIIGTGITGELFF
TRBV27,.,TRBJ1-1,.,TGTGCCAGCAGTTTATCAGGGGGTAGGGTGGGCACTGAAGCTTTCTTT,CASSLSGGRVGTEAFF
TRBV6-6,.,TRBJ1-2,.,TGTGCCAGCAGTCCGACTAGGGGACACCCGATCACCTTC,CASSPTRGHPITF
TRBV13,.,TRBJ1-2,.,TGTGCCAGCAGCTTAGGGCAGGGAGGCTATGGCTACACCTTC,CASSLGQGGYGYTF
TRBV5-1,.,TRBJ1-2,.,TGCGCCAGCAGCAAGGACGGCTTGAATACCTATGGCTACACCTTC,CASSKDGLNTYGYTF
TRBV5-6,.,TRBJ2-3,TRBD1,TGTGCCAGCAGCTTGCTGGGACAGGGGAGCACAGATACGCAGTATTTT,CASSLLGQGSTDTQYF
TRBV5-1,.,TRBJ1-6,TRBD1,TGCGCCAGCAGCGCCGGGACAGCGAATTCACCCCTCCACTTT,CASSAGTANSPLHF
TRBV29-1,.,TRBJ2-1,TRBD2,TGCAGCGCTAGCGGGAGCTCCTACAATGAGCAGTTCTTC,CSASGSSYNEQFF
TRBV18,.,TRBJ1-2,.,TGTGCCAGCTCACCCACAGGGAGCCCGAGGGACTACACCTTC,CASSPTGSPRDYTF
TRBV6-1,few,TRBJ1-5,.,TGTGCCAGCAGTGAGCGTGGGGATAATCATCCCCAGCATTTT,CASSERGDNHPQHF
TRBV13,.,TRBJ2-3,TRBD2,TGTGCCAGCAGCTTTACTAGCGGGAGGGCTCCGTCCACAGATACGCAGTATTTT,CASSFTSGRAPSTDTQYF
TRBV2,.,TRBJ2-3,TRBD2,TGTGCCAGCAGTGAAGCGCCAGCGGGAGGGGGTACGCAGTATTTT,CASSEAPAGGGTQYF
TRBV27,.,TRBJ2-5,TRBD1,TGTGCCAGCAGCCGACAGGGCGGGGAGACCCAGTACTTC,CASSRQGGETQYF